Listed here are 24 T cell receptor beta chains from one sample, sequenced in a study of blood T cell repertoires in COVID-19. Assay: immunoSEQ multiplex PCR; the TCRdb copy retains only in-frame clones and omits some. The sample records about 240,000 clones, roughly nine tenths being singletons. Input material: peripheral blood. The source is a man in his fifties or sixties with acute or convalescent COVID-19.

Worth noting for this clone: This sample also contains other DNA sequences that code for the same CDR3. V gene TRBV5-4 combines with J gene TRBJ1-2; 7 nucleotides line up with TRBD1. Trimming cost V 3 bases and J 4 bases; bases outside gene matches: 6. This CDR3 has 14 amino acids. Germline assignment: CDR1 SGHNT and CDR2 YYREEE (reference sequence). The CDR3, as DNA: TGTGCCAGCAGCTCCAGACAGGGAAGCTATGGCTACACCTTC. Translated: CASSSRQGSYGYTF.

The chain joins TRBV4-2 to TRBJ1-3; D ambiguous. There are 17 residues in the CDR3. V was clipped by 0 bases and J by 0 bases, with 12 bases between them. Germline CDR1 is LGHNA and CDR2 is YNFKEQ. In DNA form, the CDR3 reads TGTGCCAGCAGCCAAGAGCGGCGACTGAACTCTGGAAACACCATATATTTT. Amino acid sequence: CASSQERRLNSGNTIYF.

This rearrangement joins TRBV30 to TRBJ2-5; D perhaps matches TRBD1 (6 bases). Trimming took off 1 base at V and 4 bases at J, with 16 bases between the two ends. The CDR3 has 15 amino acids. Germline CDR1 and CDR2: GTSNPN and SVGIG (reference sequence). The CDR3 DNA sequence: TGTGCCTGGAGTGCCCTTCAGGGGAAATCAGAGACCCAGTACTTC. Protein sequence: CAWSALQGKSETQYF.

The chain is built from TRBV11-2 and TRBJ1-1, with 9 bases that match TRBD1. After removal of 5 bases from V and 4 bases from J, the junction contained 5 bases not matched to a gene. The germline CDR1 and CDR2 sequences are SGHAT and FQNNGV. The CDR3 spans 14 residues. The CDR3 region is CASSPQGASTEAFF. The CDR3 nucleotides are TGTGCCAGCAGCCCACAGGGGGCAAGCACTGAAGCTTTCTTT. The full variable domain, in which reference TRBV11-2 and TRBJ1-1 provide the parts outside the CDR3, is EAGVAQSPRYKIIEKRQSVAFWCNPISGHATLYWYQQILGQGPKLLIQFQNNGVVDDSQLPKDRFSAERLKGVDSTLKIQPAKLEDSAVYLCASSPQGASTEAFFGQGTRLTVV.

This clone was recorded only once. The chain employs TRBV9 and TRBJ1-3; TRBD1 matches at 9 bases. CDR1 is SGDLS and CDR2 is YYNGEE in the germline V gene. This CDR3 spans 19 amino acids. The trim removed 4 bases at V and 0 bases at J, leaving 14 bases unmatched. The CDR3 coding sequence is TGTGCCAGCAGCAAAGACAGGGGGTCCCTGGTAACCTCTGGAAACACCATATATTTT. Its protein is CASSKDRGSLVTSGNTIYF.

This CDR3 reads CASSRDFRSGNTIYF. The CDR3 DNA reads as TGTGCCAGCAGCCGGGACTTTCGCTCTGGAAACACCATATATTTT. This rearrangement joins TRBV3-1 (or the pseudogene TRBV3-2) to TRBJ1-3, with D possibly being TRBD1 (5 bases). The germline CDR1 and CDR2 sequences are LGHDT and YNNKEL (reference sequence). Between the trimmed V and J ends, which lost 4 bases and 0 bases, there was a span of 10 bases. The CDR3 is 15 residues long.

The V gene is TRBV9, the J gene TRBJ1-4; 9 nucleotides line up with TRBD1. V was pared by 5 bases and J by 8 bases, with 7 bases of the junction left unmatched. The CDR3 totals 14 residues. The germline CDR1 and CDR2 sequences are SGDLS and YYNGEE. CDR3 bases: TGTGCCAGCAGTGCGGGACAGGGTAACGAAAAACTGTTTTTT. Protein product: CASSAGQGNEKLFF.

This clone has only one observation. V and J are TRBV11-2 and TRBJ2-4; weak D call: TRBD1 (6 bases). The CDR3 is 14 residues long. V gave up 5 bases and J gave up 2 bases, with 10 bases separating them. Germline-derived CDR1 and CDR2 are SGHAT and FQNNGV. The DNA of the CDR3 is TGTGCCAGCAGCCCAGGGGCTACCAAAAACATTCAGTACTTC. Protein sequence: CASSPGATKNIQYF.

V and J are TRBV28 and TRBJ2-7, with 9 bases lining up with TRBD2. With V trimmed by 7 bases and J by 3 bases, 10 bases remained unmatched. This CDR3 comprises 15 residues. Germline V gene sequence: CDR1 MDHEN, CDR2 SYDVKM. The CDR3 loop is CASNLIAGEGYEQYF. The CDR3 nucleotides read TGTGCCAGCAATCTCATAGCGGGAGAGGGCTACGAGCAGTACTTC.

CDR3 residues: CASSFSLSGRMSGANVLTF. CDR3 DNA sequence: TGTGCCAGCAGCTTTTCCCTTAGCGGGAGGATGTCTGGGGCCAACGTCCTGACTTTC. The V call is TRBV7-9, the J call TRBJ2-6, with 10 bases aligning to TRBD2. There are 19 residues in the CDR3. Trimming at V came to 3 bases and at J to 1 base, leaving 9 bases not matched to a gene. Germline CDR1 and CDR2: SEHNR and FQNEAQ (reference sequence).

This chain joins TRBV9 and TRBJ2-3; D is unresolved. The CDR3 loop spans 14 amino acids. Germline CDR1 reads SGDLS; CDR2 reads YYNGEE. The V gene lost 0 bases and the J gene lost 4 bases, with 9 bases spanning the gap. CDR3 coding DNA: TGTGCCAGCAGCGTAGTTCAGTTTTCAGATACGCAGTATTTT. Translated, it gives CASSVVQFSDTQYF.

This clone qualifies as medium-sized. The V call is TRBV14, the J call TRBJ2-1; D uncertain. The ends were cut back, 4 bases at V and 8 bases at J, with 9 bases in the middle. The length of the CDR3 is 12 residues. In germline, CDR1 is SGHDN, CDR2 FVKESK. The CDR3 region is CASSRRGDEQFF. DNA of the CDR3: TGTGCCAGCAGCCGCCGCGGTGATGAGCAGTTCTTC.

V and J are TRBV19 and TRBJ2-7; TRBD2 matches 10 bases. This CDR3 comprises 17 residues. Germline assignment: CDR1 LNHDA and CDR2 SQIVND (reference sequence). V gave up 4 bases and J gave up 1 base; unmatched junction bases: 10. DNA for the CDR3: TGTGCCAGTAGTAAGGGGGCTAGCGGGAGAATGTCCTACGAGCAGTACTTC. Amino acids: CASSKGASGRMSYEQYF.

The chain carries TRBV1 and TRBJ1-3; the table's D call TRBD1 went unverified against the DNA. TRBV1 is noted as a pseudogene. The CDR3 sequence is 19 residues long. CDR3 sequence reads: CTSSPGGQGARSSGNTIYF. Written as DNA, the CDR3 is TGCACCAGCAGCCCCGGAGGACAGGGGGCGAGAAGCTCTGGAAACACCATATATTTT.

This chain links TRBV19 with TRBJ1-5; 7 nucleotides line up with TRBD1. The CDR3 is 16 amino acids. V lost 5 bases to trimming and J lost 1 base; unmatched junction nucleotides: 8. Germline V CDR1 and CDR2: LNHDA, SQIVND (reference sequence). Here the CDR3 DNA reads TGTGCCAGTAGTTTCAACAGGGGCGACAGCAATCAGCCCCAGCATTTT. Protein product: CASSFNRGDSNQPQHF. Drawing the rest from reference TRBV19 and TRBJ1-5, the complete variable domain is DGGITQSPKYLFRKEGQNVTLSCEQNLNHDAMYWYRQDPGQGLRLIYYSQIVNDFQKGDIAEGYSVSREKKESFPLTVTSAQKNPTAFYLCASSFNRGDSNQPQHFGDGTRLSIL.

The CDR3 coding sequence is TGTGCCAGCTCACCACGCGGCGAGACAGAAGCTAACTATGGCTACACCTTC. As protein: CASSPRGETEANYGYTF. The chain joins TRBV18 to TRBJ1-2; maybe TRBD1 (5 bases). The germline V and J ends were trimmed by 1 base and 0 bases, with 15 bases remaining between them. The germline V gene encodes CDR1 KGHSH and CDR2 LQKENI. There are 17 residues in the CDR3.

The rearrangement joins TRBV28 to TRBJ1-1; the match to TRBD1 covers 7 bases. V was pared by 8 bases and J by 2 bases, with 2 bases of the junction left unmatched. Germline CDR1 reads MDHEN; CDR2 reads SYDVKM. This CDR3 is built from 12 residues. The CDR3 region has the DNA TGTGCCAGCGAGGGGGCCAACACTGAAGCTTTCTTT. This codes for CASEGANTEAFF.

V is TRBV7-8 and J is TRBJ2-1; 11 nucleotides line up with TRBD2. After removal of 0 bases from V and 3 bases from J, the junction contained 4 bases not matched to a gene. This CDR3 region has 17 residues. Germline V gene sequence: CDR1 SGHVS, CDR2 FQNEAQ. The DNA for the CDR3 is TGTGCCAGCAGCTTAGCGGAGACTAGCGGGAACTACAATGAGCAGTTCTTC. It specifies CASSLAETSGNYNEQFF.

The chain carries TRBV4-2 and TRBJ2-1; TRBD2 matches at 7 bases. Germline CDR1 is LGHNA and CDR2 is YNFKEQ. V dropped 4 bases and J dropped 4; count of bases not matched to a gene: 19. There are 19 residues in the CDR3. CDR3 amino acids: CASSPAEASGRRGYNEQFF. The CDR3 DNA follows: TGTGCCAGCAGCCCTGCCGAGGCTAGCGGAAGACGGGGTTACAATGAGCAGTTCTTC.

The CDR3 reads CASSYRQMGYGYTF. The CDR3 DNA sequence: TGTGCCAGCAGTTACCGACAGATGGGCTATGGCTACACCTTC. This chain joins TRBV6-5 and TRBJ1-2; weak D call: TRBD1 (5 bases). Germline V CDR1 and CDR2: MNHEY, SVGAGI. V was clipped by 2 bases and J by 4 bases, with 11 bases between them. The length of the CDR3 is 14 residues.

This clone was recorded only once. The chain recombines TRBV4-3 with TRBJ2-7; D is perhaps TRBD2 (5 bases). Germline loops: CDR1 LGHNA, CDR2 YSLEER. CDR3 length: 14 residues. Trimming left V 0 bases short and J 2 bases short, with 8 bases between. The CDR3 loop reads CASSQDMEAYEQYF. The CDR3 region has the DNA TGCGCCAGCAGCCAAGATATGGAGGCCTACGAGCAGTACTTC.

V gene TRBV28 combines with J gene TRBJ2-1; D is uncertain. Trimming shortened V by 3 bases and J by 7 bases, and 19 bases separated the two germline ends. This CDR3 contains 16 residues. Germline V CDR1 and CDR2: MDHEN, SYDVKM. The CDR3 region is CASSLSGSARRNEQFF. The CDR3 DNA is TGTGCCAGCAGTTTGTCAGGTTCGGCCCGCAGGAATGAGCAGTTCTTC.

This clone has just a few counts. This chain joins TRBV6-5 and TRBJ2-4; D is unclear. Germline V gene data show CDR1 as MNHEY and CDR2 as SVGAGI. The V end was cut by 8 bases, the J end by 7 bases, with 9 bases between. This CDR3 is built from 11 residues. CDR3 region: CASESANIQYF. The CDR3 DNA follows: TGTGCCAGCGAGTCCGCGAACATTCAGTACTTC.

The chain uses TRBV5-1 and TRBJ2-7; 10 bases are shared with TRBD2. The length of the CDR3 is 13 residues. With 7 bases clipped from V and 2 bases from J, the junction kept 3 bases outside the gene matches. Germline V gene lookup returns CDR1 SGHRS and CDR2 YFSETQ. The CDR3 nucleotides are TGCGCCAGCGGACTAGCGGACCCCTACGAGCAGTACTTC. Protein sequence: CASGLADPYEQYF. The variable domain in full, completed from reference TRBV5-1 and TRBJ2-7, reads KAGVTQTPRYLIKTRGQQVTLSCSPISGHRSVSWYQQTPGQGLQFLFEYFSETQRNKGNFPGRFSGRQFSNSRSEMNVSTLELGDSALYLCASGLADPYEQYFGPGTRLTVT.